Reported below is one T cell receptor (beta chain). The antigen remains unidentified. Assay: immunoSEQ multiplex PCR; the TCRdb copy retains only in-frame clones and omits some. The repertoire holds around 180,000 clones, with about 89% as singletons. Trimming cost V 0 bases and J 11 bases, with 11 bases left between them. The CDR3 is 12 residues long. Germline V gene sequence: CDR1 LGHDT, CDR2 YNNKEL (reference sequence). This sample was taken from a study of T cell responses to AZD1222 COVID-19 vaccine. Whole-study findings and limits: After two AZD1222 doses, spike-specific TCR breadth and depth rose versus day 0. Of spike-specific TCRs, nearly half reportedly target regions left unmutated in variants. Donors were mostly white British, more females; clonal diversity possibly underestimated. Sampling captured repertoires only after the peak T cell response.

This chain connects TRBV3-1 (or the pseudogene TRBV3-2) to TRBJ2-7, with a tentative D call TRBD1 (6 bases). This sequence originates from an adult in good health. Sequenced here: peripheral blood, sampled on day 0 of MenACWY control vaccination. For the CDR3, the DNA is TGTGCCAGCAGCCAAGAACAGGGCCACAAGTACTTC. This translates into CASSQEQGHKYF.